The text below deals with one TCR beta chain. Cells were frozen in aliquots of roughly 500,000, and one aliquot per fraction was sequenced. From germline, CDR1 is SNHLY and CDR2 FYNNEI. The CDR3 is 13 residues long. Trimming stripped 2 bases from V and 7 bases from J, with 8 bases between. The source of the sample is a study of coeliac disease. Sequencing used immunoSEQ multiplex PCR; TCRdb keeps in-frame clones, though not all of them. The sample shows several thousand clones, 66% of them seen only once. Source material: lamina propria lymphocytes from the gut. This clonotype was sampled from a man aged 50 to 60 with active celiac disease. The chain employs TRBV2 and TRBJ2-2, with D possibly TRBD2 on 6 matching bases. For the CDR3, the DNA is TGTGCCAGCAGTGAAACGGAGGGCGGGGAGCTGTTTTTT. This encodes CASSETEGGELFF.